The clone carrying this TCR beta chain was detected only a few times. Antigen unknown. V was clipped by 2 bases and J by 9 bases, with 7 bases between them. Germline CDR1 reads MNHEY; CDR2 reads SVGAGI. The length of the CDR3 is 11 residues. This sample is part of a study of cytomegalovirus exposure and HLA in healthy donors. Donors were nominally healthy when sampled, though unrecorded immune exposures were likely. PCR used 60 Vbeta primers and 13 Jbeta primers. TCRdb's copy holds only in-frame clones and misses some; the assay was immunoSEQ multiplex PCR. The sample shows about 180,000 clones, about three quarters of them seen only once. Regarding the study as a whole: Researchers catalogued 160 or so TCR beta chains as cytomegalovirus-associated.

Sequencing used PBMCs. This receptor was taken from a man aged 40-50 years in good health and CMV-seronegative. This chain joins TRBV6-5 and TRBJ1-1; D uncertain. CDR3 sequence: CASSYASKAFF. In DNA, the CDR3 is TGTGCCAGCAGTTACGCGTCCAAAGCTTTCTTT.